This T cell receptor (beta chain) is drawn from a study of T cell responses to AZD1222 COVID-19 vaccine. Remarks on this clone: No antigen is known for it.

General study findings and limits: In all cases, repertoires were sampled only after the peak T cell response. Spike-specific TCR breadth rose after two AZD1222 doses, and depth rose as well.

V was pared by 2 bases and J by 0 bases, with 1 base of the junction left unmatched. This CDR3 contains 14 residues. CDR1 is SGHTA, CDR2 FQGNSA, per germline. Libraries were prepared by immunoSEQ multiplex PCR; TCRdb keeps only in-frame clonotypes and omits some of them. The data contain 100,000 to 150,000 clones, roughly 88% of them seen just once; the ten biggest clones take up about 4%. The TCR comes from an adult in good health. The chain joins TRBV7-2 to TRBJ2-7; 7 bases line up with TRBD2. The material was peripheral blood, obtained on day 0 of MenACWY control vaccination. CDR3 DNA sequence: TGTGCCAGCAGCTTACTAGCGGCCTCCTACGAGCAGTACTTC. Translation gives CASSLLAASYEQYF.